The 20 T cell receptor beta chains below were found in one sample sequenced in a study of Ad26.COV2.S vaccination and SARS-CoV-2 variants. The data were produced by immunoSEQ multiplex PCR, yet TCRdb's version contains in-frame clones alone and is incomplete. The sample has roughly 350,000 clones, around 90% seen once. As to treatment: about 20 received Ad26.COV2.S at low or high dose, single or two shots; about 5 received placebo; per-sample allocation not given. Sampling was done on day 63 after the first vaccine or placebo injection. This specimen was peripheral blood, taken in a trial of Ad26.COV2.S vaccine versus placebo. These receptors were taken from a person between 18 and 60 years old who received the Ad26.COV2.S COVID-19 vaccine or a placebo.

The chain uses TRBV11-2 and TRBJ2-3; 10 bases are shared with TRBD1. This CDR3 is built from 15 residues. Per the germline V gene, CDR1 is SGHAT and CDR2 is FQNNGV. V gave up 6 bases and J gave up 5 bases; unmatched junction bases: 8. The DNA of the CDR3 is TGTGCCAGCAGGCAAACCGGGACAGGGGTAGATACGCAGTATTTT. Translating it yields CASRQTGTGVDTQYF.

This chain uses TRBV27 with TRBJ2-3; the D gene could be TRBD1 or TRBD2 (5 bases each). With 4 bases removed from V and 5 bases from J, the gap between germline ends came to 16 bases. This CDR3 contains 15 residues. Germline lookup yields CDR1 MNHEY and CDR2 SMNVEV (reference sequence). CDR3 in DNA: TGTGCCAGCAGTTCCCCGGGGCAGGGTAGAGATACGCAGTATTTT. Its translation: CASSSPGQGRDTQYF.

This chain links TRBV4-2 with TRBJ1-5, with 8 bases identical to TRBD1. CDR3 length: 14 residues. V trimming: 3 bases; J trimming: 4 bases; junction bases outside the gene matches: 2. The germline V gene has CDR1 LGHNA and CDR2 YNFKEQ. The CDR3 here is CASSQGQVNQPQHF. The CDR3 DNA sequence: TGTGCCAGCAGCCAGGGACAGGTAAATCAGCCCCAGCATTTT.

Of note for this clone: Other DNA sequences in this specimen translate into the identical CDR3. The chain combines TRBV30 with TRBJ2-7; D is undetermined. Trimming cost V 2 bases and J 4 bases, with 6 bases left between them. The CDR3 totals 11 residues. CDR1 and CDR2 (germline): GTSNPN, SVGIG (reference sequence). The CDR3 loop reads CAWSPGYEQYF. The CDR3 DNA is TGTGCCTGGAGTCCCGGGTACGAGCAGTACTTC.

The V gene is TRBV3-1 (or the pseudogene TRBV3-2), the J gene TRBJ1-1, with 7 positions matching TRBD1. Germline CDR1 reads LGHDT; CDR2 reads YNNKEL (reference sequence). J lost 1 base, V lost 5 bases, and 7 bases had no gene match. The CDR3 spans 15 residues. In DNA form, the CDR3 reads TGTGCCAGCAGCGAAGCCGGGACAGAGAACACTGAAGCTTTCTTT. Protein: CASSEAGTENTEAFF.

The V gene is TRBV6-2 or TRBV6-3, the J gene TRBJ1-2, with 7 nucleotides matching TRBD1. V was pared by 5 bases and J by 4 bases, with 7 bases of the junction left unmatched. Germline loops: CDR1 MNHEY, CDR2 SVGEGT. The CDR3 is made up of 14 amino acids. CDR3 nucleotide sequence: TGTGCCAGCAGTGCAGACAGGGACCTCTATGGCTACACCTTC. This sequence encodes CASSADRDLYGYTF.

The J gene is TRBJ2-1, the V gene TRBV18, with D possibly being TRBD2 (6 bases). In germline, CDR1 is KGHSH, CDR2 LQKENI. CDR3 size: 19 residues. Trimming left V 2 bases short and J 7 bases short, with 27 bases between. CDR3 nucleotide sequence: TGTGCCAGCTCACCAGGACTAAATCGAGCTCTAATCGACCGTAATGAGCAGTTCTTC. Translating gives CASSPGLNRALIDRNEQFF. Variable domain in full (rest from reference TRBV18 and TRBJ2-1): NAGVMQNPRHLVRRRGQEARLRCSPMKGHSHVYWYRQLPEEGLKFMVYLQKENIIDESGMPKERFSAEFPKEGPSILRIQQVVRGDSAAYFCASSPGLNRALIDRNEQFFGPGTRLTVL.

The chain couples TRBV6-1 to TRBJ1-3; D is unresolved. Between the trimmed V and J ends, which lost 2 bases and 0 bases, there was a span of 8 bases. Germline values: CDR1 MNHNS, CDR2 SASEGT. There are 15 residues in the CDR3. The DNA of the CDR3 is TGTGCCAGCAGTGAACTTGCTGACTCTGGAAACACCATATATTTT. It translates to CASSELADSGNTIYF.

This chain joins TRBV2 and TRBJ1-1, with D unresolved. CDR1 is SNHLY, CDR2 FYNNEI, per germline. Trimming took 1 base from V and 7 from J, leaving 10 bases between them. The CDR3 contains 13 residues. CDR3 in DNA: TGTGCCAGCAGTGAAGGGGTGTGGAATGAAGCTTTCTTT. Amino acids: CASSEGVWNEAFF.

The chain employs TRBV27 and TRBJ1-5; 8 nucleotides align to TRBD1. The V gene's germline CDR1 is MNHEY and CDR2 SMNVEV (reference sequence). This CDR3 is built from 16 residues. Trimming took 6 bases from V and 0 from J; bases not matched to a gene: 7. The chain's CDR3 is CASRQGARYSNQPQHF. In nucleotides, the CDR3 is TGTGCCAGCAGGCAGGGGGCCCGATATAGCAATCAGCCCCAGCATTTT.

The chain recombines TRBV5-4 with TRBJ2-1; unclear D gene. This CDR3 has 14 amino acids. Trimming removed 4 bases from V and 1 base from J, with 9 bases in between. CDR1 is SGHNT, CDR2 YYREEE, per germline (reference sequence). CDR3 sequence: CASSPIGSYNEQFF. CDR3 nucleotide sequence: TGTGCCAGCAGCCCTATAGGGTCCTACAATGAGCAGTTCTTC.

The rearrangement links TRBV4-3 to TRBJ2-6; 7 positions match TRBD1. The CDR3 covers 17 residues. Germline trimming cut 4 bases from V and 2 bases from J; bases unmatched to any gene: 8. Germline assignment: CDR1 LGHNA and CDR2 YSLEER. The CDR3 here is CASSRLTGVAGANVLTF. The CDR3 nucleotides read TGCGCCAGCAGCCGACTCACAGGGGTAGCTGGGGCCAACGTCCTGACTTTC.

The rearrangement links TRBV24-1 to TRBJ1-5; no definite D call. The CDR3 spans 13 residues. Germline CDR1 reads KGHDR; CDR2 reads SFDVKD. V was pared by 12 bases and J by 8 bases, with 19 bases between. The CDR3 sequence is CAPAPNVEEPQHF. In DNA, the CDR3 is TGTGCCCCCGCGCCGAACGTCGAGGAGCCCCAGCATTTT.

CDR3 in amino acids: CSVGWGETQYF. CDR3 bases: TGCAGCGTTGGGTGGGGGGAGACCCAGTACTTC. The genes are TRBV29-1 and TRBJ2-5; the D gene could be TRBD1 or TRBD2 (5 bases each). Germline CDR1 is SQVTM and CDR2 is ANQGSEA. The CDR3 loop spans 11 amino acids. The V and J ends lost 4 bases and 5 bases respectively, with 8 bases between them.

The CDR3 DNA is TGTGCCAGCAGCCTGAAGGGACAAGTATATGGCTACACCTTC. Protein product: CASSLKGQVYGYTF. The chain uses TRBV4-2 and TRBJ1-2; D is possibly TRBD1 (6 bases). CDR3 size: 14 residues. Per germline, CDR1 LGHNA and CDR2 YNFKEQ. V shed 4 bases and J shed 5 bases, with 14 bases lying between them.

This clone was seen a single time. Relative to the germline gene, one junction end is altered; a read error may explain this. The CDR3 reads CASSSMGQLQHF. The DNA for the CDR3 is TGTGCCAGCAGCTCCATGGGACAGCTCCAGCATTTT. The rearrangement uses TRBV7-9 and TRBJ1-5; the match to TRBD1 covers 7 bases. Germline CDR1 reads SEHNR; CDR2 reads FQNEAQ (reference sequence). This CDR3 is built from 12 residues.

Ten or more counts support this clone. The chain links TRBV2 to TRBJ2-1, with D hard to call. Germline CDR1 SNHLY, CDR2 FYNNEI. Trimming shortened V by 5 bases and J by 6 bases, and 14 bases separated the two germline ends. The CDR3 length is 14 residues. The CDR3: CASSPEFSSNEQFF. The CDR3, as DNA: TGTGCCAGCAGTCCCGAGTTCTCGAGCAATGAGCAGTTCTTC.

This CDR3 reads CASKRVYPADLLSSYNSPLHF. The DNA of the CDR3 is TGTGCCAGCAAGAGGGTATATCCTGCCGACCTCTTGAGCTCCTATAATTCACCCCTCCACTTT. This chain links TRBV2 with TRBJ1-6, with no clear D. Germline V gives CDR1 SNHLY, CDR2 FYNNEI. Trimming left V 7 bases short and J 0 bases short, with 28 bases between. The CDR3 extends over 21 amino acids.

The V and J genes are TRBV5-1 and TRBJ1-4; 9 nucleotides match TRBD1. Germline V gives CDR1 SGHRS, CDR2 YFSETQ. The CDR3 totals 16 residues. V lost 4 bases to trimming and J lost 2 bases; unmatched junction nucleotides: 6. The CDR3 nucleotides read TGCGCCAGCAGCGCAGGACAGGGGTCGACTAATGAAAAACTGTTTTTT. This sequence encodes CASSAGQGSTNEKLFF. The variable domain in full, completed from reference TRBV5-1 and TRBJ1-4, reads KAGVTQTPRYLIKTRGQQVTLSCSPISGHRSVSWYQQTPGQGLQFLFEYFSETQRNKGNFPGRFSGRQFSNSRSEMNVSTLELGDSALYLCASSAGQGSTNEKLFFGSGTQLSVL.

Only a few counts were recorded for this clone. The CDR3 DNA sequence: TGTGCCAGCAGCCGTGACCCAATAGAGACCCAGTACTTC. It encodes CASSRDPIETQYF. This sequence joins TRBV25-1 and TRBJ2-5, with D hard to call. The CDR3 covers 13 residues. Germline assignment: CDR1 MGHDK and CDR2 SYGVNS. V was shortened by 6 bases and J by 4 bases, with 12 bases between the two germline ends.